This T cell receptor beta chain was observed in a study of blood T cell repertoires in COVID-19. The overall study: Sources were T cells, B-cell-depleted T cells, or PBMCs; the material itself was cDNA or gDNA.

Trimming removed 0 bases from V and 10 bases from J, with 14 bases in between. This CDR3 comprises 14 residues. Per germline, CDR1 SGHKS and CDR2 YYEKEE (reference sequence). This table comes from immunoSEQ multiplex PCR, and its TCRdb copy is limited to in-frame clones, with some not included. The profile shows some 98,000 clones, 84% of them singletons. The chain combines TRBV5-5 with TRBJ2-1; a possible D gene is TRBD1 (5 bases). The sample consisted of peripheral blood. This TCR was recovered from a man aged 55-75 years with acute or convalescent COVID-19. CDR3 region: CASSLAVGAREQFF. CDR3 DNA sequence: TGTGCCAGCAGCTTGGCGGTAGGGGCCCGGGAGCAGTTCTTC.